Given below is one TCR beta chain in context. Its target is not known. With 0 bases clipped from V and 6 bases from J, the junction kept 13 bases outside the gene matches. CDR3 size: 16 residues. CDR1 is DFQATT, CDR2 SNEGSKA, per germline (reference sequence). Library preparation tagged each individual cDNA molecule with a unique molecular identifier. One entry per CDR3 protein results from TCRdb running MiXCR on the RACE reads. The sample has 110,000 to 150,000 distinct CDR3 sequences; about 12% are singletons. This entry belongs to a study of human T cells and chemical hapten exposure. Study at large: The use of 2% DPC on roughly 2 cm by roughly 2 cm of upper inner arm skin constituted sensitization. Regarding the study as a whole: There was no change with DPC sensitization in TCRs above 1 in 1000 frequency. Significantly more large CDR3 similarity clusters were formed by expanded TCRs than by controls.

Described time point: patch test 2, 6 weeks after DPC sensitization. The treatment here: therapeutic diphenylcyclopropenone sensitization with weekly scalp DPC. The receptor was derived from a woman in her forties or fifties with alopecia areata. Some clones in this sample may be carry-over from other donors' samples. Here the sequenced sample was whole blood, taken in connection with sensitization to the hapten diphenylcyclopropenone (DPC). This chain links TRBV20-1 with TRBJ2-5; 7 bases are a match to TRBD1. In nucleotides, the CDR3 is TGCAGTGCTAGAGATGAGGCAGGGGGACCCAAGCAGACCCAGTACTTC. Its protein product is CSARDEAGGPKQTQYF.